This T cell receptor beta chain came from a study of shared clonotypes between healthy human individuals. Study in general: Sampling drew on donors who were a couple of women and a few men aged 18 to 49.

Some clones are missing from TCRdb's copy, which holds only in-frame ones; the method was immunoSEQ multiplex PCR. The sample lists millions of clones, roughly 93% seen once, with 0.39% in the top ten. Subsets obtained from CD4+ cells comprised CD45RA+ naive and CD45RA-negative memory cells. CDR1 and CDR2 from the germline V gene are MNHNS and SASEGT. Trimming took 9 bases from V and 8 from J, leaving 10 bases between them. This CDR3 region has 11 residues. The chain recombines TRBV6-1 with TRBJ2-2; no clear D gene. The source is a man between 18 and 29 years old in good health. Some clones in this sample may be carry-over from other donors' samples. Sequenced input: naive CD4+ T cells from PBMCs. The subset is: CD45RA+ positively selected. As DNA, the CDR3 is TGTGCCAGTAAGGTCGTGGGGGAGCTGTTTTTT. Amino acid sequence: CASKVVGELFF.